These 15 T cell receptor beta chains were all obtained from the same sample, sequenced in a study of beta chain features in type 1 diabetes. Since all of the isolated RNA was reverse transcribed, expressed TCRB transcripts were what got sequenced. The table came from immunoSEQ multiplex PCR; TCRdb's copy has only in-frame clones and leaves some out. This table holds 350,000 to 400,000 clones, around 16% found once. Sequencing was done on a sample of naive CD4+ T cells from blood. Every receptor here comes from a woman younger than 35 in good health.

This clone was counted between two and nine times. The J gene is TRBJ2-2, the V gene TRBV7-6; the match to TRBD2 covers 7 bases. The CDR3 loop spans 15 amino acids. Per germline, CDR1 SGHVS and CDR2 FNYEAQ. J was trimmed by 0 bases and V by 5 bases; bases with no gene match: 3. The CDR3 sequence is CASSQRGPNTGELFF. The CDR3 coding sequence is TGTGCCAGCAGCCAGCGGGGCCCGAACACCGGGGAGCTGTTTTTT.

The CDR3 sequence is CAGEDGSNQPQHF. The CDR3 DNA reads TGTGCCGGGGAGGACGGAAGCAATCAGCCCCAGCATTTT. The chain employs TRBV6-1 and TRBJ1-5; D gene uncertain. The germline V gene has CDR1 MNHNS and CDR2 SASEGT. V lost 11 bases and J 1 base, leaving 12 bases between the germline ends. The CDR3 spans 13 residues.

V gene TRBV20-1 combines with J gene TRBJ2-7; D is unclear. Trimming cost V 6 bases and J 5 bases, with 11 bases left between them. Germline CDR1 and CDR2: DFQATT and SNEGSKA (reference sequence). CDR3 size: 11 residues. CDR3 coding DNA: TGCAGTGCGCGTGACTTCGACGAGCAGTACTTC. It specifies CSARDFDEQYF.

The chain employs TRBV18 and TRBJ2-1; no firm D call. Germline V gives CDR1 KGHSH, CDR2 LQKENI. V lost 0 bases to trimming and J lost 5 bases, with 11 bases between them. This CDR3 has 15 residues. CDR3 amino acids: CASSPPAVGHNEQFF. The CDR3 coding sequence is TGTGCCAGCTCACCACCGGCGGTTGGCCACAATGAGCAGTTCTTC.

This clone has just a few counts. This chain connects TRBV5-1 to TRBJ1-1; D gene unclear. Germline V gene sequence: CDR1 SGHRS, CDR2 YFSETQ. The CDR3 runs to 15 residues. V shed 0 bases and J shed 6 bases, with 15 bases lying between them. The CDR3 nucleotides read TGCGCCAGCAGCTTGGGGGAGAGTTTATCCCCTGAAGCTTTCTTT. It encodes CASSLGESLSPEAFF.

This clone has only a few counts. This chain links TRBV29-1 with TRBJ1-1; TRBD1 agrees at 7 bases. This CDR3 is built from 13 residues. Losses at the gene ends were 4 bases for V and 1 base for J; bases not matched to a gene: 3. Germline assignment: CDR1 SQVTM and CDR2 ANQGSEA. CDR3 sequence: CSVVGTANTEAFF. CDR3 coding DNA: TGCAGCGTTGTGGGGACAGCGAACACTGAAGCTTTCTTT.

This clone was detected only a few times. The CDR3 nucleotides read TGCAGCGCTCCTAATATAGGGAGGGGCACAGATACGCAGTATTTT. Translating gives CSAPNIGRGTDTQYF. V is TRBV29-1 and J is TRBJ2-3, with TRBD2 identical over 7 bases. The germline V gene has CDR1 SQVTM and CDR2 ANQGSEA. This CDR3 has 15 residues. With V trimmed by 7 bases and J by 1 base, 11 bases remained unmatched.

This rearrangement joins TRBV6-5 to TRBJ2-1; D may be TRBD2 (6 bases). The germline V gene has CDR1 MNHEY and CDR2 SVGAGI. V lost 4 bases and J lost 7, with 14 bases in between. This CDR3 is 14 amino acids long. This CDR3 reads CASSLRLALNEQFF. For the CDR3, the DNA is TGTGCCAGCAGTTTGCGGCTAGCGTTGAATGAGCAGTTCTTC.

This sequence joins TRBV5-6 and TRBJ1-2; 8 bases match TRBD1. Germline trimming cut 2 bases from V and 4 bases from J; bases unmatched to any gene: 7. The CDR3 spans 15 residues. Germline V CDR1 and CDR2: SGHDT, YYEEEE. Here the CDR3 reads CASSFYTGTGYGYTF. The CDR3 nucleotides read TGTGCCAGCAGCTTTTATACCGGGACAGGCTATGGCTACACCTTC. Filled out from reference TRBV5-6 and TRBJ1-2, the complete variable domain reads DAGVTQSPTHLIKTRGQQVTLRCSPKSGHDTVSWYQQALGQGPQFIFQYYEEEERQRGNFPDRFSGHQFPNYSSELNVNALLLGDSALYLCASSFYTGTGYGYTFGSGTRLTVV.

The table lists this clone with a few counts. This chain joins TRBV30 and TRBJ1-2, with TRBD1 as a possible D gene (6 bases). The germline V and J ends were trimmed by 3 bases and 13 bases, with 18 bases remaining between them. This CDR3 is built from 12 residues. Germline CDR1 reads GTSNPN; CDR2 reads SVGIG (reference sequence). The chain's CDR3 is CAWRRSGVGCTF. The CDR3 coding sequence is TGTGCCTGGAGACGGTCAGGGGTTGGGTGCACCTTC.

A few counts support this clone. This chain connects TRBV7-3 to TRBJ2-1, with 9 positions matching TRBD2. The junction had 10 bases not matched to a gene; V was cut back by 5 bases and J by 8 bases. The germline V gene encodes CDR1 SGHTA and CDR2 FQGTGA. The CDR3 is made up of 15 amino acids. For the CDR3, the DNA is TGTGCCAGCAGCCCTAGCGGGAACTCTGGCGATGAGCAGTTCTTC. This translates into CASSPSGNSGDEQFF.

The J gene is TRBJ2-2, the V gene TRBV9, with D uncertain. Germline V gene sequence: CDR1 SGDLS, CDR2 YYNGEE. The CDR3 has 14 amino acids. V was cut by 3 bases and J by 2 bases, with 8 bases left in between. CDR3 loop: CASSAVLNTGELFF. As DNA, the CDR3 is TGTGCCAGCAGCGCCGTCCTTAACACCGGGGAGCTGTTTTTT.

This clone occurred a few times. The J gene is TRBJ2-1, the V gene TRBV7-9; a possible D gene is TRBD2 (6 bases). The CDR3 has 16 residues. In germline, CDR1 is SEHNR, CDR2 FQNEAQ (reference sequence). The V end lost 2 bases, the J end lost 0 bases, and 11 bases lay between the germline ends. For the CDR3, the DNA is TGTGCCAGCAGCTTATATGGGGGGTCCTCCTACAATGAGCAGTTCTTC. Residues: CASSLYGGSSYNEQFF.

The chain carries TRBV5-6 and TRBJ1-5, with D perhaps TRBD1 (5 bases). The CDR3 is 13 amino acids. V was clipped by 4 bases and J by 4 bases, with 9 bases between them. Germline V gene sequence: CDR1 SGHDT, CDR2 YYEEEE. CDR3 residues: CASSLNRNQPQHF. CDR3 nucleotides: TGTGCCAGCAGCCTTAACAGGAATCAGCCCCAGCATTTT.

This clone was seen more than once but under ten times. DNA for the CDR3: TGCAGCGCTGGGACAGGCCCGTTTATGAACACTGAAGCTTTCTTT. Amino acids: CSAGTGPFMNTEAFF. This chain joins TRBV29-1 and TRBJ1-1, with TRBD1 matching 8 bases. The V segment lost 7 bases and the J segment 0 bases; nucleotides outside the gene matches: 10. This CDR3 comprises 15 residues. Germline V gene data show CDR1 as SQVTM and CDR2 as ANQGSEA.